A selection of T cell receptor beta chains follows, all from one sample in a study of T cell responses to AZD1222 COVID-19 vaccine. TCRdb's table, derived via immunoSEQ multiplex PCR, lists solely in-frame clones and lacks some. The table has under 150,000 clones, roughly 90% seen once; the top ten hold about 3%. Specimen: peripheral blood, collected on day 0 of AZD1222 vaccination. Receptor source: an adult in good health. Each CDR3 is given with its conserved first and last residue. The order of the fields is CDR3 protein, CDR3 DNA, clone size, CDR3 length, V gene, J gene, D gene. A D gene is named only where the DNA matches it firmly. The size entry is marked missing in some rows and otherwise reads once, few, many or a size class.

CDR3aa: CASSAATGPNEKLFF
CDR3nt: TGTGCCAGCAGCGCCGCGACAGGGCCGAATGAAAAACTGTTTTTT
abundance: -
len: 15
v_gene: TRBV9
j_gene: TRBJ1-4
d_gene: TRBD1

CDR3aa: CASRLEPPGQDATDTQYF
CDR3nt: TGTGCAAGTCGACTCGAACCCCCGGGACAGGATGCTACAGATACGCAGTATTTT
abundance: -
len: 18
v_gene: TRBV12-2
j_gene: TRBJ2-3
d_gene: -

CDR3aa: CAWSPGQSQYF
CDR3nt: TGTGCCTGGAGTCCGGGACAATCCCAGTACTTC
abundance: -
len: 11
v_gene: TRBV30
j_gene: TRBJ2-5
d_gene: -

CDR3aa: CASSRSPEETQYF
CDR3nt: TGCGCCAGCAGCAGGAGTCCGGAGGAGACCCAGTACTTC
abundance: -
len: 13
v_gene: TRBV5-1
j_gene: TRBJ2-5
d_gene: -

CDR3aa: CASSQDLAGPASQPFF
CDR3nt: TGTGCCAGCAGCCAAGATTTGGCGGGACCGGCTAGCCAGCCGTTCTTC
abundance: -
len: 16
v_gene: TRBV3-1/TRBV3-2
j_gene: TRBJ2-1
d_gene: -

CDR3aa: CASRPRTGTGANEQFF
CDR3nt: TGTGCCAGTAGGCCCCGGACCGGGACAGGGGCCAATGAGCAGTTCTTC
abundance: few
len: 16
v_gene: TRBV19
j_gene: TRBJ2-1
d_gene: TRBD1

CDR3aa: CASGEISGRAYNEQFF
CDR3nt: TGTGCCAGCGGAGAAATTAGCGGGAGGGCCTACAATGAGCAGTTCTTC
abundance: -
len: 16
v_gene: TRBV25-1
j_gene: TRBJ2-1
d_gene: TRBD2

CDR3aa: CASSIHRDRAAGELFF
CDR3nt: TGTGCCAGCAGCATACACCGGGACAGGGCCGCCGGGGAGCTGTTTTTT
abundance: -
len: 16
v_gene: TRBV7-9
j_gene: TRBJ2-2
d_gene: TRBD1

CDR3aa: CSVSGDPSSYGYTF
CDR3nt: TGCAGCGTTTCGGGGGATCCCTCGTCTTATGGCTACACCTTC
abundance: -
len: 14
v_gene: TRBV29-1
j_gene: TRBJ1-2
d_gene: -

CDR3aa: CASSLGRTGANVLTF
CDR3nt: TGTGCCAGCAGCTTAGGACGGACTGGGGCCAACGTCCTGACTTTC
abundance: -
len: 15
v_gene: TRBV7-3
j_gene: TRBJ2-6
d_gene: -

CDR3aa: CAISLGLVGGEQYF
CDR3nt: TGTGCCATCAGCCTGGGACTTGTGGGGGGGGAGCAGTACTTC
abundance: -
len: 14
v_gene: TRBV10-3
j_gene: TRBJ2-7
d_gene: TRBD2

CDR3aa: CASSLGPSGVAGVETQYF
CDR3nt: TGTGCCAGCAGCTTAGGCCCCTCCGGGGTAGCGGGAGTGGAGACCCAGTACTTC
abundance: -
len: 18
v_gene: TRBV7-2
j_gene: TRBJ2-5
d_gene: TRBD2

CDR3aa: CASSLDDRLGYEQYF
CDR3nt: TGTGCCAGCAGCTTGGACGACCGACTCGGGTACGAGCAGTACTTC
abundance: -
len: 15
v_gene: TRBV13
j_gene: TRBJ2-7
d_gene: -

CDR3aa: CASSPSGPNTGELFF
CDR3nt: TGTGCCAGCAGCCCCAGCGGACCGAACACCGGGGAGCTGTTTTTT
abundance: -
len: 15
v_gene: TRBV7-2
j_gene: TRBJ2-2
d_gene: -

CDR3aa: CASSPGGTRTDEQFF
CDR3nt: TGCGCCAGCAGCCCTGGTGGGACACGCACGGATGAGCAGTTCTTC
abundance: -
len: 15
v_gene: TRBV5-1
j_gene: TRBJ2-1
d_gene: -

CDR3aa: CAIRRKDEQFF
CDR3nt: TGTGCCATCAGGCGGAAAGATGAGCAGTTCTTC
abundance: once
len: 11
v_gene: TRBV10-3
j_gene: TRBJ2-1
d_gene: -

CDR3aa: CASSFSGRFDYEQYF
CDR3nt: TGTGCCAGCAGTTTTTCGGGACGCTTCGACTACGAGCAGTACTTC
abundance: -
len: 15
v_gene: TRBV28
j_gene: TRBJ2-7
d_gene: -

CDR3aa: CSVELWASRSTDTQYF
CDR3nt: TGCAGCGTTGAACTTTGGGCTAGCAGGAGCACAGATACGCAGTATTTT
abundance: -
len: 16
v_gene: TRBV29-1
j_gene: TRBJ2-3
d_gene: -

CDR3aa: CSVFADTDTQYF
CDR3nt: TGCAGCGTTTTCGCGGACACAGATACGCAGTATTTT
abundance: -
len: 12
v_gene: TRBV29-1
j_gene: TRBJ2-3
d_gene: -

CDR3aa: CASKYEGEYGYTF
CDR3nt: TGTGCCAGTAAGTACGAAGGAGAATATGGCTACACCTTC
abundance: -
len: 13
v_gene: TRBV19
j_gene: TRBJ1-2
d_gene: -

CDR3aa: CASSLPRTSGPTSYEQYF
CDR3nt: TGTGCCAGCAGCTTACCCCGGACTAGCGGTCCCACTTCCTACGAGCAGTACTTC
abundance: -
len: 18
v_gene: TRBV7-2
j_gene: TRBJ2-7
d_gene: TRBD2

CDR3aa: CATSRSLDGPTGELFF
CDR3nt: TGTGCCACCAGCAGATCCCTAGACGGACCCACCGGGGAGCTGTTTTTT
abundance: -
len: 16
v_gene: TRBV15
j_gene: TRBJ2-2
d_gene: -

CDR3aa: CASRPRLMANTEAFF
CDR3nt: TGTGCCAGCAGGCCAAGACTGATGGCGAACACTGAAGCTTTCTTT
abundance: few
len: 15
v_gene: TRBV28
j_gene: TRBJ1-1
d_gene: -

CDR3aa: CASSLEGGLDTEAFF
CDR3nt: TGCGCCAGCAGCTTGGAAGGAGGGTTGGACACTGAAGCTTTCTTT
abundance: -
len: 15
v_gene: TRBV5-1
j_gene: TRBJ1-1
d_gene: -

CDR3aa: CASSAGTGLYGYTF
CDR3nt: TGTGCCAGCTCAGCCGGGACAGGGTTATATGGCTACACCTTC
abundance: -
len: 14
v_gene: TRBV18
j_gene: TRBJ1-2
d_gene: TRBD1

CDR3aa: CASTRGAYQPQHF
CDR3nt: TGTGCCAGCACCAGGGGGGCCTATCAGCCCCAGCATTTT
abundance: few
len: 13
v_gene: TRBV21-1
j_gene: TRBJ1-5
d_gene: -

CDR3aa: CASSLRGGGPWNEQFF
CDR3nt: TGTGCCAGCAGTCTCCGAGGGGGAGGGCCGTGGAATGAGCAGTTCTTC
abundance: -
len: 16
v_gene: TRBV3-1/TRBV3-2
j_gene: TRBJ2-1
d_gene: -

CDR3aa: CASSGADSPSSPLHF
CDR3nt: TGCGCCAGCAGCGGCGCGGACAGTCCAAGTTCACCCCTCCACTTT
abundance: -
len: 15
v_gene: TRBV5-1
j_gene: TRBJ1-6
d_gene: -

CDR3aa: CASSQDKGTGGYTF
CDR3nt: TGTGCCAGCAGCCAAGATAAGGGAACTGGGGGCTACACCTTC
abundance: -
len: 14
v_gene: TRBV4-2
j_gene: TRBJ1-2
d_gene: -

CDR3aa: CASSLDYGADGYTF
CDR3nt: TGTGCCAGCAGCTTAGACTACGGGGCGGATGGCTACACCTTC
abundance: -
len: 14
v_gene: TRBV7-2
j_gene: TRBJ1-2
d_gene: -

CDR3aa: CASSSDRGHYGYTF
CDR3nt: TGTGCCAGCAGTTCAGACAGGGGGCACTATGGCTACACCTTC
abundance: -
len: 14
v_gene: TRBV27
j_gene: TRBJ1-2
d_gene: TRBD1

CDR3aa: CSVVVRGTSGSDTQYF
CDR3nt: TGCAGCGTTGTGGTCAGGGGGACTAGCGGGAGTGATACGCAGTATTTT
abundance: -
len: 16
v_gene: TRBV29-1
j_gene: TRBJ2-3
d_gene: TRBD2

CDR3aa: CASSLEIRNEQFF
CDR3nt: TGTGCCAGCAGCTTAGAAATTCGCAATGAGCAGTTCTTC
abundance: -
len: 13
v_gene: TRBV7-8
j_gene: TRBJ2-1
d_gene: -

CDR3aa: CASSYSGGTGTQYF
CDR3nt: TGTGCCAGCAGTTACTCGGGAGGTACAGGGACCCAGTACTTC
abundance: -
len: 14
v_gene: TRBV6-2/TRBV6-3
j_gene: TRBJ2-5
d_gene: -